The entry that follows covers one TCR beta chain sequence. Antigen: not known. The V segment lost 3 bases and the J segment 6 bases; nucleotides outside the gene matches: 4. Germline V gene data show CDR1 as SEHNR and CDR2 as FQNEAQ (reference sequence). The CDR3 runs to 15 residues. The data were taken from a study of cytomegalovirus exposure and HLA in healthy donors. Study outcomes and limitations: Rarity characterized most TCR sequences, yet some public TCRs appeared in many donors.

With 60 Vbeta and 13 Jbeta primers, the PCR was carried out. Assay: immunoSEQ multiplex PCR; the TCRdb copy retains only in-frame clones and omits some. Recorded here are about 190,000 clones; the top ten clones represent about 1%. The specimen sequenced was PBMCs. This chain links TRBV7-9 with TRBJ2-2; 10 positions agree with TRBD1. The receptor comes from a woman aged 25 to 39 in good health and CMV-seropositive. The CDR3 coding sequence is TGTGCCAGCAGCTTCGGACAGGGGGTCGCCGGGGAGCTGTTTTTT. Translation gives CASSFGQGVAGELFF.